Detailed here is one T cell receptor (beta chain). The antigen it recognizes is unknown. Base qualities are missing; no much larger clone stands one base away. This record belongs to a study of shared clonotypes between healthy human individuals (dated by TCRdb to 2018 to 2021). Concerning the study at large: Two women and a few men aged 18 to 49 years were included in the cohort. For each donor, three plates each were used for CD4 naive and CD4 memory, two plates were used for CD8 naive, and one plate was used for CD8 memory. Blood TCR repertoires of about 5 healthy adults were deeply sequenced to estimate repertoire size and the extent of clonotype sharing between individuals. Libraries were prepared and TCR repertoires were sequenced by different laboratories using diverse techniques, in order to increase sequencing depth and limit assay-specific biases. Leukapheresis yielded between about 0.94 and 10 billion PBMCs per donor. What the work shows at the level of the full study, not this receptor alone: Pairwise subsampling led to the expectation that sequencing depth would affect the degree of clonotype sharing among donors. Around 5.4% of naive CD4, 3% to 4% of naive CD8, about 2.1% of memory CD4, and less than 0.45% of memory CD8 clonotypes were shared across several donors. Sampling was restricted to blood, and TCR repertoires in tissues likely differ from the TCR repertoires found in blood. Incomplete sequencing was indicated by rarefaction of sorted-subset datasets, despite the large sequencing depth. Because the study included a small number of donors, the genetic and exposure-history diversity represented was limited. Compared with non-shared clonotypes, clonotypes shared by all four sorted-subset donors had higher generation probabilities. Naive subsets generally had larger estimated clonotype richness than memory subsets.

The donors were healthy, HIV-negative adults with no recently reported acute infections or vaccinations. Only Caucasian adults living in Nashville, Tennessee, USA were represented among the donors. CD4+ T cells were enriched by magnetic negative selection; naive cells were then positively selected on CD45RA, and the negative fraction formed the memory subset. Blood was collected by leukapheresis, and PBMCs were isolated by Ficoll-Histopaque density gradient centrifugation and then cryopreserved in liquid nitrogen vapor phase. Analytical flow cytometry was used to check the purity and quantity of every magnetically sorted T cell population. Genomic DNA was isolated from every sorted fraction and measured by UV absorbance on a Nanodrop 2000c. Sequences MDHEN (CDR1) and SYDVKM (CDR2) are obtained from the germline V gene. Spanning cysteine to phenylalanine, the CDR3 consists of 16 amino acids. Just the 48-base CDR3 DNA is kept, in frame starting at base 1. V trim: 3 bases; J trim: 0 bases; unmatched bases: 8.

TCR CDR3 regions were amplified from genomic DNA by multiplex PCR using the deep immunoSEQ assay. Genomic DNA extracted from each cell subset was distributed evenly over all wells of several immunoSEQ 96-well plates, and each plate served as one replicate. For sorted subsets, 200 ng of genomic DNA, equivalent to about 30,000 T cell genomes, went into each replicate PCR. Purified libraries were measured with a Qubit 3.0 fluorometer, size-checked on a Bioanalyzer 2100, and measured again with the KAPA Library Quantification kit. Every immunoSEQ 96-well plate was sequenced on a separate single-read 150-cycle Illumina NextSeq 550 flow cell. In the original analysis: Because the immunoSEQ output included only junctional sequences and no quality scores, the filtering could not be the same as the filtering used for full-length reads. Sequences were annotated with PyIR, a Python wrapper for IgBLAST v1.9, using IMGT germline references to assign V/J genes and CDR3. Reads were removed for weak V/J assignments (E-value above 1e-6), missing CDR3, stop codons, out-of-frame junctions, or ambiguous translated residues. V3J clonotypes were defined as sequences sharing an identical inferred V gene, J gene, and CDR3 amino acid sequence. The percentage overlap between two repertoires was calculated by dividing the number of shared unique clonotypes by the size of the smaller repertoire. RTK rarefaction, the Chao1 estimator, and Recon v2.1 estimates of unobserved clonotypes were used to assess repertoire richness. Generation probabilities for all TCRbeta clonotypes obtained by the gDNA method from several donors were computed using OLGA. TCRdb provides this immuneACCESS table in a form limited to in-frame rearrangements. Some clones are lacking; in checked studies, under half of them reflect an unresolved V gene, and why the rest are absent is not known. V and J calls and clone size are as listed in that table; D and trimming were resolved from the DNA. The sample has 780,000 or so clones on record, roughly 72% of them singletons. The ten largest clones add up to more than 1.5% of the sample.

Sequencing was done on a sample of memory CD4+ T cells sorted from blood. The meaning of the sample's cell subset or site label: CD45RA-negative fraction. The receptor comes from a woman in her thirties in good health. The rearrangement combines TRBV28 with TRBJ2-7; 7 bases in between match TRBD2. CDR3 sequence: CASSFGLADNSYEQYF. The DNA sequence is as follows: TGTGCCAGCAGTTTTGGTCTAGCGGACAACTCCTACGAGCAGTACTTC.